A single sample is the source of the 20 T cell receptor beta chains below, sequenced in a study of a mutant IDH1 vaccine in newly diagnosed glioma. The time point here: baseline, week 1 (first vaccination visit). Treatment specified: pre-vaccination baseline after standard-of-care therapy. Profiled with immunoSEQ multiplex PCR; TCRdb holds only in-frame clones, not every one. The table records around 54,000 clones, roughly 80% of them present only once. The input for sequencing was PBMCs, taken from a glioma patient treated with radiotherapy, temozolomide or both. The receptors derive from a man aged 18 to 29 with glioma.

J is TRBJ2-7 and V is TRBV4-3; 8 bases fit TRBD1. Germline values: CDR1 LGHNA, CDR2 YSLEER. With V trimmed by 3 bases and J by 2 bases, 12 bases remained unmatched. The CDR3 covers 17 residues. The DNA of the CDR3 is TGCGCCAGCAGCCACGGTAACAGGGGGTCCCCGACCTACGAGCAGTACTTC. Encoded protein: CASSHGNRGSPTYEQYF.

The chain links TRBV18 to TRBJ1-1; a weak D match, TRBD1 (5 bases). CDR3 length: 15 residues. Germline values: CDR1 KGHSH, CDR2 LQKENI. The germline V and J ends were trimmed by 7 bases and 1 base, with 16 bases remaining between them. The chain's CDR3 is CASFPMGGANTEAFF. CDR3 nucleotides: TGTGCCAGCTTTCCCATGGGTGGGGCGAACACTGAAGCTTTCTTT. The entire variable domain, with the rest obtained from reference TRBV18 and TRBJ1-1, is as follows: NAGVMQNPRHLVRRRGQEARLRCSPMKGHSHVYWYRQLPEEGLKFMVYLQKENIIDESGMPKERFSAEFPKEGPSILRIQQVVRGDSAAYFCASFPMGGANTEAFFGQGTRLTVV.

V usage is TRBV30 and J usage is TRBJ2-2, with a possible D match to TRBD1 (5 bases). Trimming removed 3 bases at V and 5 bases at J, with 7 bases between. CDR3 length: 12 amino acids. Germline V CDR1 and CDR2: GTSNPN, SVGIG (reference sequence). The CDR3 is CAWSRDTGELFF. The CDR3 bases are TGTGCCTGGAGCAGGGATACCGGGGAGCTGTTTTTT. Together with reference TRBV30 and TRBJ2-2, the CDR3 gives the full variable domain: SQTIHQWPATLVQPVGSPLSLECTVEGTSNPNLYWYRQAAGRGLQLLFYSVGIGQISSEVPQNLSASRPQDRQFILSSKKLLLSDSGFYLCAWSRDTGELFFGEGSRLTVL.

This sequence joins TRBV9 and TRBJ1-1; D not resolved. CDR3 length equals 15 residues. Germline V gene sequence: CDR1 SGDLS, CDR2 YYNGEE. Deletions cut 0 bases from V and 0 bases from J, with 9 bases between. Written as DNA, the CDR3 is TGTGCCAGCAGCGTAGTAGGAGGGCTGAACACTGAAGCTTTCTTT. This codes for CASSVVGGLNTEAFF.

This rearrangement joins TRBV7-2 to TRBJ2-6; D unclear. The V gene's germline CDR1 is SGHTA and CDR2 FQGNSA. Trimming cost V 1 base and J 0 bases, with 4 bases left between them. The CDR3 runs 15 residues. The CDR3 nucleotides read TGTGCCAGCAGCTTAGACTTCTCTGGGGCCAACGTCCTGACTTTC. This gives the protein CASSLDFSGANVLTF.

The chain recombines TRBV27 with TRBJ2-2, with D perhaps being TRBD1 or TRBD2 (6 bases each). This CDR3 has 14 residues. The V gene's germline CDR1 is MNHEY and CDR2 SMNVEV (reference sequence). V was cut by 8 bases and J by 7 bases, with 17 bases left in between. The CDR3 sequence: CASSPWGANGELFF. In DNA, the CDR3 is TGTGCCAGCTCGCCGTGGGGGGCCAACGGGGAGCTGTTTTTT.

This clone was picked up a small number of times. This CDR3 is CASSLRPGGGNTIYF. The CDR3 DNA is TGTGCCAGCAGCTTACGGCCCGGGGGGGGAAACACCATATATTTT. The chain has TRBV4-2 and TRBJ1-3; maybe TRBD1 (5 bases). Trimming cost V 5 bases and J 4 bases, with 15 bases left between them. This CDR3 has 15 amino acids. In germline, CDR1 is LGHNA, CDR2 YNFKEQ.

CDR3 sequence reads: CASSVAGTALGSEQYF. Written as DNA, the CDR3 is TGTGCCAGCAGCGTAGCTGGGACAGCGTTAGGTAGCGAGCAGTACTTC. J is TRBJ2-7 and V is TRBV9; TRBD1 matches 7 bases. There are 16 residues in the CDR3. The V gene end was trimmed by 0 bases and the J gene end by 6 bases; junction bases not matched to a gene: 12. From germline, CDR1 is SGDLS and CDR2 YYNGEE.

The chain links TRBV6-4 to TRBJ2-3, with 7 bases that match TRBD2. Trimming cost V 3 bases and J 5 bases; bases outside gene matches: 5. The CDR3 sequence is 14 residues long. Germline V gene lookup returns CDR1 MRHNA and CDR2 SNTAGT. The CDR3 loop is CASSESGEGDTQYF. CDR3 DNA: TGTGCCAGCAGTGAGAGCGGGGAGGGAGATACGCAGTATTTT.

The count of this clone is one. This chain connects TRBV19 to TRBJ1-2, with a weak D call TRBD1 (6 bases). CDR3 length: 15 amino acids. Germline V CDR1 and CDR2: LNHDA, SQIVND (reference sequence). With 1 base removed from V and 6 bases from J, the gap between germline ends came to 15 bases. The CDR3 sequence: CASSIARGRDNGYTF. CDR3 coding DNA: TGTGCCAGTAGTATAGCCAGGGGAAGAGACAATGGCTACACCTTC.

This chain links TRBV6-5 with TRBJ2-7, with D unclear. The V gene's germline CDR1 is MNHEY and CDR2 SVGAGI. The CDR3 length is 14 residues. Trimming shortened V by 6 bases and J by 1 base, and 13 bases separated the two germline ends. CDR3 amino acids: CASSPGALSYEQYF. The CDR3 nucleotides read TGTGCCAGCAGCCCGGGTGCTCTTTCCTACGAGCAGTACTTC.

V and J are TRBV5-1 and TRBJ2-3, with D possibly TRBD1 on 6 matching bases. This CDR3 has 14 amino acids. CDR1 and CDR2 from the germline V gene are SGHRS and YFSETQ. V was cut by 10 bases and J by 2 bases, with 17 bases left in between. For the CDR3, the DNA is TGCGCCGGCTCTCAGGGGACCGACACAGATACGCAGTATTTT. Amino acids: CAGSQGTDTDTQYF.

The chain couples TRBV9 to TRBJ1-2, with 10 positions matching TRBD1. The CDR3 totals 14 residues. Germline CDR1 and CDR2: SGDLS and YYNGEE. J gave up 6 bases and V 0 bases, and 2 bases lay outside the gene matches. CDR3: CASSVGTGGDGYTF. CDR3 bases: TGTGCCAGCAGCGTAGGGACAGGGGGTGATGGCTACACCTTC.

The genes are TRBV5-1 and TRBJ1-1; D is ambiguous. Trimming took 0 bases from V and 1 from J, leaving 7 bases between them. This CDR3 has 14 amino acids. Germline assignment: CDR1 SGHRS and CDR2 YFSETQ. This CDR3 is CASSLVGRNTEAFF. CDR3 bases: TGCGCCAGCAGCTTGGTCGGCAGGAACACTGAAGCTTTCTTT.

Here the CDR3 DNA reads TGTGCCAGCAGCTTCGTACAGGGTTGGGAAGCTTTCTTT. Translation: CASSFVQGWEAFF. The genes are TRBV5-5 and TRBJ1-1, with a weak D call TRBD1 (6 bases). CDR1 SGHKS and CDR2 YYEKEE come from the germline V gene (reference sequence). The CDR3 runs 13 residues. V lost 2 bases to trimming and J lost 8 bases, with 13 bases between them.

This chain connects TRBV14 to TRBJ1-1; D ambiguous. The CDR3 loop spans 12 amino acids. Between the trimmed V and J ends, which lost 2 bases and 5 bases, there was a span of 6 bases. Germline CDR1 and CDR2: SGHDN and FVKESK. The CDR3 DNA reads TGTGCCAGCAGCCAATGGAGTACTGAAGCTTTCTTT. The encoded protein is CASSQWSTEAFF.

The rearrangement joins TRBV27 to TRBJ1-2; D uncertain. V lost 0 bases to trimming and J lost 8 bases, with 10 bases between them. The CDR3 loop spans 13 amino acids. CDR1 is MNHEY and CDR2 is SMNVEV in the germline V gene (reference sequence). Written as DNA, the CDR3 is TGTGCCAGCAGTTTATCCCCCGGATCCGGCTACACCTTC. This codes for CASSLSPGSGYTF.

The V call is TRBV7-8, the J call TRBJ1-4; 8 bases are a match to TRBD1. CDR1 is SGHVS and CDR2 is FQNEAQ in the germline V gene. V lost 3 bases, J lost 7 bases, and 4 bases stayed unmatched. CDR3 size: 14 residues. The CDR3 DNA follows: TGTGCCAGCAGCTTGCAGACAGGGGTTGAAAAACTGTTTTTT. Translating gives CASSLQTGVEKLFF.

The CDR3 nucleotides read TGTGCCAGCAGCCAAGATCTAACAGGGCCTAACTATGGCTACACCTTC. It codes for CASSQDLTGPNYGYTF. The chain joins TRBV4-2 to TRBJ1-2, with D maybe TRBD1 (6 bases). The CDR3 has 16 amino acids. The V end lost 0 bases, the J end lost 0 bases, and 11 bases lay between the germline ends. Germline values: CDR1 LGHNA, CDR2 YNFKEQ.

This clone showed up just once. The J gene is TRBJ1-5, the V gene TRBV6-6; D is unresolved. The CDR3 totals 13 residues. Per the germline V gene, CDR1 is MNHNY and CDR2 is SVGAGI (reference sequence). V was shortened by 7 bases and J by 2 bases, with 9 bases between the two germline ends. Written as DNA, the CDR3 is TGTGCCAGCATACCTGGGGGCAATCAGCCCCAGCATTTT. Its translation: CASIPGGNQPQHF.